Below, 7 T cell receptor beta chains from the same sample are listed, as sequenced in a study of blood T cell repertoires in COVID-19. The table came from immunoSEQ multiplex PCR; TCRdb's copy has only in-frame clones and leaves some out. The sample records more than 200,000 clones, roughly 80% being singletons. Sequencing was performed on peripheral blood. The receptor source for this set is a woman of 80 years or more with COVID-19, enrolled during active disease.

This rearrangement joins TRBV7-8 to TRBJ1-2; the match to TRBD1 covers 9 bases. The CDR3 is made up of 16 amino acids. In germline, CDR1 is SGHVS, CDR2 FQNEAQ. Trimming at V came to 4 bases and at J to 2 bases, leaving 8 bases not matched to a gene. CDR3 protein: CASSSYRGQGNYGYTF. DNA of the CDR3: TGTGCCAGCAGCTCCTACAGGGGGCAAGGAAACTATGGCTACACCTTC.

V usage is TRBV11-2 and J usage is TRBJ2-7; no clear D. Trimming left V 5 bases short and J 3 bases short, with 8 bases between. CDR1 is SGHAT and CDR2 is FQNNGV in the germline V gene. CDR3 length: 12 amino acids. CDR3 DNA sequence: TGTGCCAGCAGCCTATCCGACTACGAGCAGTACTTC. As protein: CASSLSDYEQYF.

This sequence joins TRBV6-5 and TRBJ2-5, with 8 positions matching TRBD2. This CDR3 is 13 amino acids long. Germline assignment: CDR1 MNHEY and CDR2 SVGAGI. The V gene end was trimmed by 8 bases and the J gene end by 0 bases; junction bases not matched to a gene: 2. This CDR3 reads CASRLANQETQYF. The CDR3, as DNA: TGTGCCAGCCGACTAGCGAACCAAGAGACCCAGTACTTC.

The gene calls are TRBV20-1 and TRBJ2-4; D might be TRBD1 (6 bases). The CDR3 contains 11 residues. Germline V gene data show CDR1 as DFQATT and CDR2 as SNEGSKA (reference sequence). V was trimmed by 6 bases and J by 5 bases, leaving 8 bases between them. CDR3 sequence: CSAYRENIQYF. The CDR3 DNA is TGCAGTGCGTACAGGGAAAACATTCAGTACTTC.

In its sample, this clone was seen a few times. The gene calls are TRBV9 and TRBJ1-3, with D hard to call. The CDR3 is made up of 15 amino acids. V shed 4 bases and J shed 0 bases, with 11 bases lying between them. Germline V gene lookup returns CDR1 SGDLS and CDR2 YYNGEE. As DNA, the CDR3 is TGTGCCAGCAGCACCCGGGATACCTCTGGAAACACCATATATTTT. It yields the protein CASSTRDTSGNTIYF.

This clone was detected many times. The rearrangement uses TRBV28 and TRBJ1-2; a possible D gene is TRBD1 (5 bases). The CDR3 contains 14 residues. CDR1 is MDHEN and CDR2 is SYDVKM in the germline V gene. Trimming took 1 base from V and 2 from J, leaving 8 bases between them. As DNA, the CDR3 is TGTGCCAGCAGTTTATCGACAGCAAACTATGGCTACACCTTC. Translation gives CASSLSTANYGYTF.

V usage is TRBV12-3 or TRBV12-4 and J usage is TRBJ1-4, with D unclear. The CDR3 has 12 amino acids. V was shortened by 6 bases and J by 8 bases, with 10 bases between the two germline ends. The CDR3: CASSRGWEKLFF. CDR3 sequence (DNA): TGTGCCAGCAGCAGAGGCTGGGAAAAACTGTTTTTT.